The clone carrying this T cell receptor beta chain was seen just once. This entry belongs to a study of blood T cell repertoires in COVID-19. In the source study's methods: Cell counts per sample came from amplifying reference gene primers. Using immunoSEQ multiplex PCR, the repertoire was profiled, and TCRdb retains in-frame clones only, with some absent. V and J calls and clone size come straight from that table; D and trimming were deduced from the DNA. Of 200,000 to 250,000 clones in the sample, about nine tenths were seen once. The source is a woman aged 30 to 39 with acute COVID-19. The sequencing sample was made of PBMCs or T cells enriched from blood (not recorded which).

CDR3 sequence: CASAYPTGTYGYTF. The CDR3 DNA reads as TGTGCCAGTGCCTACCCAACAGGGACCTATGGCTACACCTTC. This chain connects TRBV19 to TRBJ1-2; D may be TRBD1 (6 bases). This CDR3 contains 14 residues. The V end lost 8 bases, the J end lost 4 bases, and 17 bases lay between the germline ends. Germline V gives CDR1 LNHDA, CDR2 SQIVND (reference sequence).